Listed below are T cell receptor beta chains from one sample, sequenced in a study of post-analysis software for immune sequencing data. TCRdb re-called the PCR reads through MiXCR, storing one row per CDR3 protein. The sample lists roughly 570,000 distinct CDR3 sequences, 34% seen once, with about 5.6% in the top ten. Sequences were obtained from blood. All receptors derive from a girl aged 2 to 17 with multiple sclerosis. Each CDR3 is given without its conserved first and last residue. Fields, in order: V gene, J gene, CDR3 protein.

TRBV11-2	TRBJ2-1	ASSLSGDGEQF
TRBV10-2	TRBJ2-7	ASSEPQGMYEQY
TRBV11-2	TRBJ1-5	ASSPLEGNGNQPQH
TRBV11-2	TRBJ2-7	ASSLFQGESYEQY
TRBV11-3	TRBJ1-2	ASSCVSHSYGYT
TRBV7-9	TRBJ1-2	ASSSSQGQLYGYT
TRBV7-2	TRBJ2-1	ASSFNMGRGGFNEQF
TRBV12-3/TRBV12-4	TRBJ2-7	ASSGGFPYEQY
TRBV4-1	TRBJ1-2	ASSQEPGAGYGYT
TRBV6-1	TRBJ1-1	ASTQGIGLGWNTEAF
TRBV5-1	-	ASSFGQIYEQY
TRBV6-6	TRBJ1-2	ASSYGLNYGYT
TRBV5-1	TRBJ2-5	ASSLLETQY